What follows are 9 T cell receptor beta chains derived from one specimen sequenced in a study of cytomegalovirus exposure and HLA in healthy donors. PCR amplification relied on 60 Vbeta primers (plus 13 Jbeta primers). TCRdb keeps only in-frame clones here, not all; method: immunoSEQ multiplex PCR. The profile shows 85,000 to 130,000 clones, 65% to 75% of them singletons. Material for sequencing was PBMCs. The origin of the receptors is a female donor in good health and CMV-seronegative.

This clone was detected a few times. The gene calls are TRBV27 and TRBJ2-5, with TRBD2 matching 13 bases. V lost 5 bases to trimming and J lost 4 bases; unmatched junction nucleotides: 16. Germline CDR1 MNHEY, CDR2 SMNVEV (reference sequence). The CDR3 is 19 residues long. The CDR3 nucleotides read TGTGCCAGCAGTGTCCTCACTAGCGGGAGGGGACCCACCAGAGAGACCCAGTACTTC. It translates to CASSVLTSGRGPTRETQYF.

The CDR3 region has the DNA TGTGCCAGTAGTTCCGCAGATACGCAGTATTTT. Its translation is CASSSADTQYF. This sequence joins TRBV19 and TRBJ2-3; D remains ambiguous. The ends were cut back, 5 bases at V and 4 bases at J, with 4 bases in the middle. In germline, CDR1 is LNHDA, CDR2 SQIVND (reference sequence). This CDR3 region has 11 residues.

The V gene is TRBV18, the J gene TRBJ2-7, with D perhaps matching TRBD2 (6 bases). The V and J ends lost 8 bases and 6 bases respectively, with 23 bases between them. The CDR3 runs 15 residues. CDR1 and CDR2 (germline): KGHSH, LQKENI. The CDR3 sequence is CASTATGLVDSEQYF. The CDR3 DNA sequence: TGTGCCAGCACGGCGACGGGACTTGTCGATTCCGAGCAGTACTTC.

This chain connects TRBV15 to TRBJ1-1; unclear D gene. This CDR3 spans 17 amino acids. Trimming removed 0 bases from V and 4 bases from J, with 18 bases in between. The germline V gene has CDR1 LNHNV and CDR2 YYDKDF (reference sequence). The CDR3 loop reads CATSRDFGRDVGTEAFF. The CDR3 bases are TGTGCCACCAGCAGAGATTTTGGACGGGATGTAGGCACTGAAGCTTTCTTT.

The chain is built from TRBV5-1 and TRBJ2-1, with D unresolved. V was cut by 4 bases and J by 1 base, with 12 bases left in between. Looked up from germline, CDR1 is SGHRS and CDR2 is YFSETQ. The CDR3 contains 15 residues. CDR3 amino acids: CASSLPKDSYNEQFF. CDR3 DNA sequence: TGCGCCAGCAGCCTGCCTAAAGATTCCTACAATGAGCAGTTCTTC. Looking up the rest from reference TRBV5-1 and TRBJ2-1 gives the full variable domain: KAGVTQTPRYLIKTRGQQVTLSCSPISGHRSVSWYQQTPGQGLQFLFEYFSETQRNKGNFPGRFSGRQFSNSRSEMNVSTLELGDSALYLCASSLPKDSYNEQFFGPGTRLTVL.

The rearrangement joins TRBV30 to TRBJ2-1; 8 bases map to TRBD2. Losses at the gene ends were 5 bases for V and 5 bases for J; bases not matched to a gene: 11. CDR1 and CDR2 (germline): GTSNPN, SVGIG (reference sequence). The CDR3 contains 15 residues. CDR3 sequence: CAWEDMSGSHNEQFF. DNA for the CDR3: TGTGCCTGGGAGGATATGAGCGGGAGCCACAATGAGCAGTTCTTC.

This chain connects TRBV7-9 to TRBJ2-1; D possibly uses TRBD1 or TRBD2 (5 bases each). Trimming left V 8 bases short and J 7 bases short, with 12 bases between. Germline CDR1 SEHNR, CDR2 FQNEAQ (reference sequence). This CDR3 comprises 12 residues. This CDR3 is CASRLGENEQFF. In DNA, the CDR3 is TGTGCCAGCCGCCTAGGGGAGAATGAGCAGTTCTTC.

The V and J genes are TRBV7-3 and TRBJ2-5; D possibly corresponds to TRBD2 (5 bases). The V end was cut by 6 bases, the J end by 7 bases, with 15 bases between. Germline values: CDR1 SGHTA, CDR2 FQGTGA. The CDR3 runs to 13 residues. CDR3 DNA sequence: TGTGCCAGCAGTCCTACTAGTACGGGGACCCAGTACTTC. This translates into CASSPTSTGTQYF.

The chain combines TRBV5-5 with TRBJ2-7; TRBD1 matches 9 bases. Germline V gives CDR1 SGHKS, CDR2 YYEKEE (reference sequence). This CDR3 is 14 amino acids long. V trimming: 0 bases; J trimming: 4 bases; junction bases outside the gene matches: 2. CDR3 bases: TGTGCCAGCAGCTTGGTGGGACAGGGTTACGAGCAGTACTTC. Residues: CASSLVGQGYEQYF.